The rows below give T cell receptor beta chains drawn from one sample of a study of cytomegalovirus exposure and HLA in healthy donors. Profiling relied on immunoSEQ multiplex PCR, and the TCRdb table lists in-frame clones only, not all of them. The table has roughly 230,000 clones, about nine tenths seen once. Sequencing input: PBMCs. The receptors were gathered from a girl aged 2 to 10 in good health and CMV-seronegative. The CDR3 runs from the conserved cysteine through the conserved F or W. A D gene is named only where the DNA matches it firmly. Only part of the rows carry a size: once, few, many, or a class if the clone is expanded.

v_gene: TRBV4-2; abundance: -; d_gene: -; j_gene: TRBJ1-4; CDR3aa: CASSQTGGSNEKLFF; CDR3nt: TGTGCCAGCAGCCAGACCGGGGGGTCTAATGAAAAACTGTTTTTT
v_gene: TRBV11-3; abundance: -; d_gene: -; j_gene: TRBJ2-7; CDR3aa: CASSFGQTYEQYF; CDR3nt: TGTGCCAGCAGCTTTGGACAGACATACGAGCAGTACTTC
v_gene: TRBV19; abundance: -; d_gene: TRBD1; j_gene: TRBJ1-1; CDR3aa: CASRAPTGGNTEAFF; CDR3nt: TGTGCCAGTAGGGCCCCGACAGGGGGGAACACTGAAGCTTTCTTT
v_gene: TRBV16; abundance: -; d_gene: -; j_gene: TRBJ1-1; CDR3aa: CASSVYSMNTEAFF; CDR3nt: TGTGCCAGCAGCGTTTATTCTATGAACACTGAAGCTTTCTTT
v_gene: TRBV5-6; abundance: few; d_gene: TRBD1; j_gene: TRBJ1-6; CDR3aa: CASSLLVGQGYSPLHF; CDR3nt: TGTGCCAGCAGCTTGTTAGTGGGACAGGGGTATTCACCCCTCCACTTT
v_gene: TRBV2; abundance: -; d_gene: -; j_gene: TRBJ1-2; CDR3aa: CASSEYGDGYTF; CDR3nt: TGTGCCAGCAGTGAATACGGGGATGGCTACACCTTC
v_gene: TRBV5-1; abundance: once; d_gene: TRBD1; j_gene: TRBJ2-1; CDR3aa: CASSRDRGDNEQFF; CDR3nt: TGCGCCAGCAGCCGGGACAGGGGTGACAATGAGCAGTTCTTC
v_gene: TRBV6-4; abundance: -; d_gene: TRBD2; j_gene: TRBJ2-1; CDR3aa: CASSDSPLAGGLNEQFF; CDR3nt: TGTGCCAGCAGTGACTCTCCTCTAGCGGGGGGGCTTAATGAGCAGTTCTTC
v_gene: TRBV7-8; abundance: -; d_gene: TRBD1; j_gene: TRBJ1-4; CDR3aa: CASSPLGQGLANEKLFF; CDR3nt: TGTGCCAGCAGCCCTCTTGGACAGGGGTTAGCTAATGAAAAACTGTTTTTT
v_gene: TRBV9; abundance: -; d_gene: -; j_gene: TRBJ1-1; CDR3aa: CASSGRGLNTEAFF; CDR3nt: TGTGCCAGCAGCGGCAGGGGTCTGAACACTGAAGCTTTCTTT
v_gene: TRBV7-8; abundance: -; d_gene: -; j_gene: TRBJ2-1; CDR3aa: CASSSLNLANEQFF; CDR3nt: TGTGCCAGCAGCTCGCTGAATCTAGCTAATGAGCAGTTCTTC
v_gene: TRBV11-2; abundance: -; d_gene: TRBD2; j_gene: TRBJ2-7; CDR3aa: CASSTVAGGPSYEQYF; CDR3nt: TGTGCCAGCAGCACAGTAGCGGGAGGCCCTTCCTACGAGCAGTACTTC
v_gene: TRBV28; abundance: -; d_gene: -; j_gene: TRBJ2-7; CDR3aa: CASSLGGISSYEQYF; CDR3nt: TGTGCCAGCAGTTTAGGCGGAATAAGCTCCTACGAGCAGTACTTC
v_gene: TRBV5-6; abundance: -; d_gene: TRBD1; j_gene: TRBJ1-1; CDR3aa: CASSRQGTEAFF; CDR3nt: TGTGCCAGCAGCAGACAGGGCACTGAAGCTTTCTTT
v_gene: TRBV9; abundance: -; d_gene: TRBD1; j_gene: TRBJ2-5; CDR3aa: CASSVVGQALETQYF; CDR3nt: TGTGCCAGCAGCGTAGTCGGACAGGCCCTTGAGACCCAGTACTTC
v_gene: TRBV5-1; abundance: once; d_gene: -; j_gene: TRBJ2-1; CDR3aa: CASSPEVAVSSYNEQFF; CDR3nt: TGCGCCAGCAGCCCGGAGGTGGCAGTGAGCTCCTACAATGAGCAGTTCTTC
v_gene: TRBV7-9; abundance: -; d_gene: -; j_gene: TRBJ1-1; CDR3aa: CASSLALAHRNTEAFF; CDR3nt: TGTGCCAGCAGCTTAGCGCTGGCCCATCGGAACACTGAAGCTTTCTTT
v_gene: TRBV10-2; abundance: -; d_gene: TRBD2; j_gene: TRBJ2-3; CDR3aa: CASSVSLAGAFSTDTQYF; CDR3nt: TGCGCCAGCAGTGTATCACTAGCGGGGGCCTTTAGCACAGATACGCAGTATTTT